Listed here are 18 T cell receptor beta chains from one sample, sequenced in a study of shared clonotypes between healthy human individuals. Profiled with immunoSEQ multiplex PCR; TCRdb holds only in-frame clones, not every one. The profile covers roughly 1 million clones, with 65% to 80% appearing a single time and 1.4% to 1.5% taken by the ten largest. Sequencing was carried out using memory CD4+ T cells sorted from blood. Noted subset: CD45RA-negative fraction. The receptors here all came from a young man in good health.

The CDR3 DNA follows: TGCGCCAGCAGCGGGGCAGGGAACAATGAGCAGTTCTTC. Amino acid sequence: CASSGAGNNEQFF. The chain recombines TRBV5-1 with TRBJ2-1; a weak D match, TRBD1 (5 bases). V was trimmed by 4 bases and J by 5 bases, leaving 10 bases between them. The V gene's germline CDR1 is SGHRS and CDR2 YFSETQ. The CDR3 has 13 amino acids.

This clone was observed a single time. The chain couples TRBV18 to TRBJ1-3, with unresolved D. The CDR3 has 17 amino acids. CDR1 is KGHSH, CDR2 LQKENI, per germline. Trimming cost V 1 base and J 2 bases, with 15 bases left between them. The CDR3 DNA is TGTGCCAGCTCACCACAATCATTCGTAACTGCTGGAAACACCATATATTTT. Its translation is CASSPQSFVTAGNTIYF.

This CDR3 reads CASSRARTETQYF. The CDR3 nucleotides are TGCGCCAGCAGCAGGGCTCGTACAGAGACCCAGTACTTC. The rearrangement links TRBV5-1 to TRBJ2-5; unclear D gene. The CDR3 consists of 13 residues. V was pared by 4 bases and J by 4 bases, with 11 bases between. Germline V gene data show CDR1 as SGHRS and CDR2 as YFSETQ.

This clone is a singleton in its sample. The chain has TRBV5-8 and TRBJ2-5; possibly TRBD1 or TRBD2 for D (5 bases each). Germline CDR1 SGHTS, CDR2 YDEGEE. This CDR3 has 14 amino acids. The V end was cut by 4 bases, the J end by 5 bases, with 15 bases between. This CDR3 reads CASSPRGVRETQYF. The CDR3 DNA is TGTGCCAGCAGCCCACGGGGCGTGAGGGAGACCCAGTACTTC.

This chain connects TRBV25-1 to TRBJ1-1; D gene ambiguous. The length of the CDR3 is 11 residues. Germline CDR1 is MGHDK and CDR2 is SYGVNS. V was pared by 3 bases and J by 9 bases, with 8 bases between. DNA of the CDR3: TGTGCCAGCAGTGAGAACGCCAAAGCTTTCTTT. This codes for CASSENAKAFF.

J is TRBJ2-2 and V is TRBV11-2, with TRBD1 matching 12 bases. The CDR3 loop spans 18 amino acids. The trim removed 0 bases at V and 8 bases at J, leaving 10 bases unmatched. CDR1 is SGHAT, CDR2 FQNNGV, per germline. The CDR3 spells CASSLEFPGTGGRGELFF. The CDR3 DNA reads as TGTGCCAGCAGCTTAGAGTTCCCAGGGACAGGGGGCCGGGGGGAGCTGTTTTTT. The whole variable domain, filled in from reference TRBV11-2 and TRBJ2-2, reads EAGVAQSPRYKIIEKRQSVAFWCNPISGHATLYWYQQILGQGPKLLIQFQNNGVVDDSQLPKDRFSAERLKGVDSTLKIQPAKLEDSAVYLCASSLEFPGTGGRGELFFGEGSRLTVL.

The V call is TRBV6-5, the J call TRBJ2-5; either TRBD1 or TRBD2 may supply D (5 bases each). The DNA end is a closer match to TRBJ2-7, so the J assignment may be wrong. Germline lookup yields CDR1 MNHEY and CDR2 SVGAGI. The CDR3 is 14 residues long. CDR3 sequence reads: CASSRAGASYEQYF. The CDR3 nucleotides read TGTGCCAGCAGTCGAGCCGGGGCCTCCTACGAGCAGTACTTC.

The rearrangement links TRBV5-1 to TRBJ1-4; D is perhaps TRBD1 (5 bases). The V gene's germline CDR1 is SGHRS and CDR2 YFSETQ. V was cut by 4 bases and J by 0 bases, with 10 bases left in between. The CDR3 loop spans 15 amino acids. The CDR3 nucleotides read TGCGCCAGCAGCCTGGGACTCACAACTAATGAAAAACTGTTTTTT. Protein: CASSLGLTTNEKLFF.

CDR3 region: CASSPRLAGGPGEQFF. The CDR3 DNA follows: TGTGCCAGCAGTCCCCGACTAGCGGGAGGGCCTGGTGAGCAGTTCTTC. The chain employs TRBV27 and TRBJ2-1; 14 nucleotides align to TRBD2. Germline loops: CDR1 MNHEY, CDR2 SMNVEV (reference sequence). This CDR3 spans 16 amino acids. J gave up 9 bases and V 5 bases, and 9 bases lay outside the gene matches.

The chain carries TRBV28 and TRBJ2-7; 12 nucleotides match TRBD2. The trim removed 5 bases at V and 2 bases at J, leaving 4 bases unmatched. Germline V CDR1 and CDR2: MDHEN, SYDVKM. The CDR3 is 15 amino acids. The chain's CDR3 is CASSAPSGGAYEQYF. As DNA, the CDR3 is TGTGCCAGCAGTGCTCCTAGCGGGGGGGCCTACGAGCAGTACTTC.

This chain connects TRBV19 to TRBJ2-2, with a possible D match to TRBD1 (6 bases). Trimming stripped 7 bases from V and 1 base from J, with 10 bases between. Germline lookup yields CDR1 LNHDA and CDR2 SQIVND (reference sequence). The CDR3 totals 14 residues. The chain's CDR3 is CASKDRRNTGELFF. CDR3 in DNA: TGTGCCAGTAAAGACAGGAGGAACACCGGGGAGCTGTTTTTT.

The V and J genes are TRBV6-1 and TRBJ1-5, with a possible D match to TRBD1 (5 bases). This CDR3 has 14 residues. CDR1 is MNHNS and CDR2 is SASEGT in the germline V gene. V dropped 7 bases and J dropped 8 bases, with 18 bases sitting between them. The CDR3 DNA reads TGTGCCAGCACCCCCCCAGGGTTTTCGAAGCCCCAGCATTTT. This gives the protein CASTPPGFSKPQHF.

In DNA, the CDR3 is TGTGCCAGTAGTATAGATCAGGTAGGGGTAAGCAATCAGCCCCAGCATTTT. Protein sequence: CASSIDQVGVSNQPQHF. This chain links TRBV19 with TRBJ1-5; possible D gene TRBD1, 5 bases. The V gene's germline CDR1 is LNHDA and CDR2 SQIVND (reference sequence). This CDR3 is 17 amino acids long. V was clipped by 0 bases and J by 1 base, with 13 bases between them.

V is TRBV5-1 and J is TRBJ2-2; TRBD2 matches 13 bases. Germline V CDR1 and CDR2: SGHRS, YFSETQ. The CDR3 totals 16 residues. With 4 bases clipped from V and 3 bases from J, the junction kept 3 bases outside the gene matches. CDR3 region: CASSPTSGRYTGELFF. The CDR3 DNA follows: TGCGCCAGCAGCCCGACTAGCGGGAGGTACACCGGGGAGCTGTTTTTT.

This chain's CDR3 is CASSRTGGSNQPQHF. CDR3 bases: TGCGCCAGCAGCCGGACAGGGGGTAGCAATCAGCCCCAGCATTTT. J is TRBJ1-5 and V is TRBV5-1; 10 bases line up with TRBD1. The length of the CDR3 is 15 residues. Trimming cost V 4 bases and J 0 bases; bases outside gene matches: 1. Germline CDR1 SGHRS, CDR2 YFSETQ.

V is TRBV30 and J is TRBJ1-5; the D is unclear. Trimming removed 1 base at V and 7 bases at J, with 14 bases between. CDR1 and CDR2 from the germline V gene are GTSNPN and SVGIG (reference sequence). This CDR3 spans 14 amino acids. DNA for the CDR3: TGTGCCTGGAGTGATTTGGGATTGAGGCAGCCCCAGCATTTT. Protein: CAWSDLGLRQPQHF.

In the case of this clone: The sample holds other DNA sequences that translate to the same CDR3. The chain couples TRBV5-4 to TRBJ2-5, with D tentatively TRBD1 (5 bases). Germline values: CDR1 SGHNT, CDR2 YYREEE (reference sequence). This CDR3 contains 14 residues. V was clipped by 0 bases and J by 1 base, with 7 bases between them. CDR3 DNA: TGTGCCAGCAGCTTGGGGGGCAGCCAAGAGACCCAGTACTTC. Translation: CASSLGGSQETQYF.

This chain uses TRBV20-1 with TRBJ2-1; D not resolved. Trimming removed 3 bases from V and 12 bases from J, with 12 bases in between. CDR3 length: 11 amino acids. Germline V gene sequence: CDR1 DFQATT, CDR2 SNEGSKA (reference sequence). CDR3 region: CSASNVPRQFF. The CDR3 DNA is TGCAGTGCTAGTAACGTCCCGCGGCAGTTCTTC.